This entry features one T cell receptor beta chain sequence. Its cognate antigen is unknown. This sample was included in a study of cytomegalovirus exposure and HLA in healthy donors. Overall study findings and caveats: A later analysis linked a missense variant in DCLRE1C to the trimming of TCR beta V and J genes. Previously analyzed data showed that most TCR beta V segments were productive at a frequency of about 87% or about 30%.

The primer mix had 60 Vbeta and 13 Jbeta primers. Repertoires were generated with immunoSEQ multiplex PCR, while TCRdb's copy carries only in-frame clones and drops some. The table lists more than 80,000 clones, 75% of them singletons. The V end was cut by 4 bases, the J end by 8 bases, with 21 bases between. This CDR3 has 15 residues. From germline, CDR1 is SGHNT and CDR2 YYREEE (reference sequence). This rearrangement joins TRBV5-4 to TRBJ1-2; tentative D call: TRBD1 (5 bases). This clonotype originated in a man aged 35 to 55 in good health and CMV-seronegative. Sequencing was performed on PBMCs. CDR3: CASSPLQGKPTGYTF. The DNA for the CDR3 is TGTGCCAGCAGCCCGCTCCAGGGAAAACCTACCGGCTACACCTTC.